These 13 T cell receptor beta chains share one sample of origin, sequenced in a study of cytotoxic CD8 clonotypes in ibrutinib-treated CLL. Clones were sequenced by immunoSEQ multiplex PCR, and TCRdb holds only the in-frame ones, with some missing. The sample includes some 310,000 clones, approximately 80% of them seen just once. This specimen consisted of PBMCs, obtained before ibrutinib treatment. The receptors derive from a human donor with chronic lymphocytic leukemia.

The chain carries TRBV11-2 and TRBJ2-1; 9 nucleotides agree with TRBD2. This CDR3 has 16 residues. The germline gives CDR1 SGHAT, CDR2 FQNNGV. J lost 3 bases, V lost 4 bases, and 7 bases had no gene match. The CDR3 DNA reads TGTGCCAGCAGCTCCAAAGCGGGAGGAGGCTACAATGAGCAGTTCTTC. The encoded protein is CASSSKAGGGYNEQFF.

The rearrangement links TRBV7-2 to TRBJ2-1, with no clear D. From germline, CDR1 is SGHTA and CDR2 FQGNSA. Trimming shortened V by 2 bases and J by 5 bases, and 7 bases separated the two germline ends. The CDR3 consists of 13 residues. For the CDR3, the DNA is TGTGCCAGCAGCTTACTGACCAACAATGAGCAGTTCTTC. Its translation: CASSLLTNNEQFF. Full variable domain (missing parts from reference TRBV7-2 and TRBJ2-1): GAGVSQSPSNKVTEKGKDVELRCDPISGHTALYWYRQSLGQGLEFLIYFQGNSAPDKSGLPSDRFSAERTGGSVSTLTIQRTQQEDSAVYLCASSLLTNNEQFFGPGTRLTVL.

The chain couples TRBV28 to TRBJ2-2; 10 nucleotides line up with TRBD2. The CDR3 extends over 16 amino acids. Germline CDR1 MDHEN, CDR2 SYDVKM. V was pared by 6 bases and J by 3 bases, with 7 bases of the junction left unmatched. CDR3 sequence (DNA): TGTGCCAGCAGCTCGAAGCGGGAGGGCCACACCGGGGAGCTGTTTTTT. Protein sequence: CASSSKREGHTGELFF.

This clone was observed a few times. The rearrangement uses TRBV4-2 and TRBJ2-5, with D possibly being TRBD2 (6 bases). The length of the CDR3 is 15 residues. CDR1 and CDR2 (germline): LGHNA, YNFKEQ. The V gene lost 0 bases and the J gene lost 5 bases, with 13 bases spanning the gap. CDR3 sequence: CASSQEGRQAETQYF. The CDR3 coding sequence is TGTGCCAGCAGCCAAGAGGGGAGGCAAGCGGAGACCCAGTACTTC.

The rearrangement uses TRBV7-2 and TRBJ2-1; D gene ambiguous. Germline V gives CDR1 SGHTA, CDR2 FQGNSA. Trimming removed 2 bases from V and 8 bases from J, with 10 bases in between. CDR3 size: 13 residues. The CDR3 reads CASSLWINDEQFF. The DNA of the CDR3 is TGTGCCAGCAGCTTATGGATTAACGATGAGCAGTTCTTC.

This rearrangement joins TRBV5-6 to TRBJ2-7; D call uncertain. Germline lookup yields CDR1 SGHDT and CDR2 YYEEEE. The CDR3 length is 15 residues. Trimming pared 1 base from V and 0 bases from J, leaving 11 bases between. The CDR3 protein is CASSLRPFSSYEQYF. The CDR3 DNA reads TGTGCCAGCAGCTTGAGACCGTTTAGCTCCTACGAGCAGTACTTC.

This clone occurred a few times. At one boundary the junction diverges from the germline segment, which might be a read error. The gene calls are TRBV18 and TRBJ1-1, with D unclear. Germline V gene data show CDR1 as KGHSH and CDR2 as LQKENI. The CDR3 runs to 16 residues. The CDR3 DNA reads as TGTGCCAGCTCCCCACAGTCCGCGCACCTGAACACTGAAGCTTTCTTT. Translated: CASSPQSAHLNTEAFF.

As concerns this clone: One end of the junction does not line up with germline, which may come from a read error. The gene calls are TRBV11-2 and TRBJ2-7, with 13 nucleotides matching TRBD2. Germline loops: CDR1 SGHAT, CDR2 FQNNGV. There are 19 residues in the CDR3. Written as DNA, the CDR3 is TGTGCCAGCAGCGAAACTAGCGGGAGGGTGTACCACGGCTCCCACGAGCAGTACTTC. Protein sequence: CASSETSGRVYHGSHEQYF.

The chain combines TRBV7-6 with TRBJ1-2, with 7 bases fitting TRBD1. J gave up 7 bases and V 3 bases, and 5 bases lay outside the gene matches. CDR1 SGHVS and CDR2 FNYEAQ come from the germline V gene. The CDR3 runs 13 residues. The CDR3 coding sequence is TGTGCCAGCAGCTTGAGGGGGCAAGGTGGCTACACCTTC. Its protein is CASSLRGQGGYTF. The whole variable domain, remainder taken from reference TRBV7-6 and TRBJ1-2, is GAGVSQSPRYKVTKRGQDVALRCDPISGHVSLYWYRQALGQGPEFLTYFNYEAQQDKSGLPNDRFSAERPEGSISTLTIQRTEQRDSAMYRCASSLRGQGGYTFGSGTRLTVV.

The chain is built from TRBV19 and TRBJ2-1; 8 positions match TRBD1. Germline CDR1 and CDR2: LNHDA and SQIVND (reference sequence). CDR3 length: 15 amino acids. The V and J ends lost 6 bases and 5 bases, in that order; junction bases with no gene match: 9. The CDR3 reads CASRADRERNNEQFF. The CDR3 DNA is TGTGCCAGTAGGGCGGACAGGGAACGGAACAATGAGCAGTTCTTC.

The rearrangement joins TRBV28 to TRBJ1-1; a weak D match, TRBD1 (6 bases). In germline, CDR1 is MDHEN, CDR2 SYDVKM. Trimming removed 0 bases from V and 4 bases from J, with 12 bases in between. The CDR3 loop spans 15 amino acids. CDR3 sequence reads: CASSLWGGQGTEAFF. CDR3 DNA: TGTGCCAGCAGTTTATGGGGGGGCCAGGGCACTGAAGCTTTCTTT.

The chain carries TRBV5-6 and TRBJ2-1; 12 bases align to TRBD2. J lost 10 bases, V lost 5 bases, and 13 bases had no gene match. Per the germline V gene, CDR1 is SGHDT and CDR2 is YYEEEE. This CDR3 contains 16 residues. The CDR3 here is CASRIWQASGRVEQFF. In DNA form, the CDR3 reads TGTGCCAGCAGGATTTGGCAGGCTAGCGGGAGGGTCGAGCAGTTCTTC.

The CDR3 region has the DNA TGTGCCAGCAGCTTTTCCGGGACAGGGGGATCCGAGCAGTACTTC. It encodes CASSFSGTGGSEQYF. The chain recombines TRBV11-3 with TRBJ2-7; 11 bases match TRBD1. From germline, CDR1 is SGHNT and CDR2 YENEEA. CDR3 length: 15 amino acids. V shed 3 bases and J 6 bases; nucleotides not matched to a gene: 7.